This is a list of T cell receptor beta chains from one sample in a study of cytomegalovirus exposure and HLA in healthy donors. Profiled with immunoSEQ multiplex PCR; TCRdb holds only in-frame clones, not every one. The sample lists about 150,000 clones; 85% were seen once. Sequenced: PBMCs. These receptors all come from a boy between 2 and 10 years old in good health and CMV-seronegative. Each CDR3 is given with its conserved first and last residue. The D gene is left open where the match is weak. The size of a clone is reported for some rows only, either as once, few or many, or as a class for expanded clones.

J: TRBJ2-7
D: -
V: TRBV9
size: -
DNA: TGTGCCAGCAGCGCCGGCTACGAGCAGTACTTC
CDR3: CASSAGYEQYF

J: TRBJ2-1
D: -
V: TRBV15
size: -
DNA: TGTGCCACCAGCAGAGGACACGGGAACACCTACAATGAGCAGTTCTTC
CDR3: CATSRGHGNTYNEQFF

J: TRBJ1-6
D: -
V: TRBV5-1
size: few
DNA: TGCGCCAGCAGCTTTAGCCCGCCCGGTAATTCACCCCTCCACTTT
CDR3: CASSFSPPGNSPLHF

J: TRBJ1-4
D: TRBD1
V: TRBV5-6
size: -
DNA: TGTGCCAGCAGCTCGGGGGACAGGAGGGCGGAAAAACTGTTTTTT
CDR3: CASSSGDRRAEKLFF

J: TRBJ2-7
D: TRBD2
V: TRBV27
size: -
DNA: TGTGCCAGCAGTCTAGCGGGAGTCAACGAGCAGTACTTC
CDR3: CASSLAGVNEQYF

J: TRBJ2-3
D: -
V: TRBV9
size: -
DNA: TGTGCCAGCAGCGTAGGATCTAGCGCTCACACAGATACGCAGTATTTT
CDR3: CASSVGSSAHTDTQYF

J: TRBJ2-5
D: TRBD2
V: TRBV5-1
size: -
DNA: TGCGCCAGCAGCAGCGGGACTAGCGGGAGGGCGTCGGGAGAGACCCAGTACTTC
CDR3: CASSSGTSGRASGETQYF

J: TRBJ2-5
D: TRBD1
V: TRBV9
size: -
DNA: TGTGCCAGCAGCGGGGGACAGGGGTCGCGAGAGACCCAGTACTTC
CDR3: CASSGGQGSRETQYF

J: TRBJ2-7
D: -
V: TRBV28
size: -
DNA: TGTGCCAGCAGTTCCGCGGGGCTAAGTGACGAGCAGTACTTC
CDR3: CASSSAGLSDEQYF

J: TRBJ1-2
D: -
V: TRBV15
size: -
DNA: TGTGCCACCAGCAGAGATCTCATGGCGGGCTATGGCTACACCTTC
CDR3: CATSRDLMAGYGYTF

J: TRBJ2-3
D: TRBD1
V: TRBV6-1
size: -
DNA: TGTGCCACCCAGACCAGGGACAGGGTAGCAGATACGCAGTATTTT
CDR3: CATQTRDRVADTQYF

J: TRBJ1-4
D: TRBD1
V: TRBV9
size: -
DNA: TGTGCCAGCAGCGTAACCTCCTCAGGGGGCGGAAATGAAAAACTGTTTTTT
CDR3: CASSVTSSGGGNEKLFF

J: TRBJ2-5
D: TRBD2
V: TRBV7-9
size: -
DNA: TGTGCCAGCAGCCGGACTAGCGGGAGGGTGGGTTCGGAGACCCAGTACTTC
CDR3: CASSRTSGRVGSETQYF

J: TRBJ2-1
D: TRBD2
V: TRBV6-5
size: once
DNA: TGTGCCAGCAGTAACTTAGGCCTGCGGGGGGAGCAGTTCTTC
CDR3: CASSNLGLRGEQFF

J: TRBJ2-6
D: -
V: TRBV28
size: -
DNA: TGTGCCAGCAGTCCTCGGGGGAGAGGGGCCGTCAACGTCCTGACTTTC
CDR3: CASSPRGRGAVNVLTF

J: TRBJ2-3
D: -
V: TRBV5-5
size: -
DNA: TGTGCCAGCAGCTCGGCGACTTGGAAGAACACAGATACGCAGTATTTT
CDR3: CASSSATWKNTDTQYF

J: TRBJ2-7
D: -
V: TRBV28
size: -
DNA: TGTGCCAGCAGTAACGACATCGCCTACGAGCAGTACTTC
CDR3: CASSNDIAYEQYF

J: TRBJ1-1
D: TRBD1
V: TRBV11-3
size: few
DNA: TGTGCCAGGCGCGTCAATGGGACAGGGAGCAACACTGAAGCTTTCTTT
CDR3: CARRVNGTGSNTEAFF

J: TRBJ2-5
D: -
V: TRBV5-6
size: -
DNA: TGTGCCAGCAGCTACCCGGGACAACGAGAGACCCAGTACTTC
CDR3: CASSYPGQRETQYF

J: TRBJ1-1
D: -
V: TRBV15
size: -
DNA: TGTGCCACCAGCAGAGACAGGGGAGTAACTGAAGCTTTCTTT
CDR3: CATSRDRGVTEAFF

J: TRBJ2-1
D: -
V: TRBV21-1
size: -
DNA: TGTGCCAGCAACCACAGGGGGTCTAACCCCTTTTGGTATAATGAGCAGTTCTTC
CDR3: CASNHRGSNPFWYNEQFF

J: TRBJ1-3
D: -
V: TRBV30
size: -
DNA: TGTGCCCACGGACTGGACGGTTCTGGAAACACCATATATTTT
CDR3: CAHGLDGSGNTIYF

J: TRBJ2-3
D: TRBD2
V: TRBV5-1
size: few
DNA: TGCGCCCGGGGACTAGCGCCTAGCACAGATACGCAGTATTTT
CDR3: CARGLAPSTDTQYF

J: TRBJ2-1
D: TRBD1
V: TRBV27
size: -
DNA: TGTGCCAGCACCCACGCCGGGACAGGGTTTTTCTATGACATACTCTTC
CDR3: CASTHAGTGFFYDILF

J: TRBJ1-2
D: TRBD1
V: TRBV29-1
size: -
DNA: TGCAGCGTCCCTGGGGCCAGGGGGGTAACCTATGGCTACACCTTC
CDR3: CSVPGARGVTYGYTF

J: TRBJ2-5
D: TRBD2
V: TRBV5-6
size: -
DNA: TGTGCCAGCAGCTTGGCCCCGACTAGCGGGGGTGGAGAGACCCAGTACTTC
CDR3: CASSLAPTSGGGETQYF

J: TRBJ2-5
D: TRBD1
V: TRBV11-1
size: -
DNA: TGTGCCAGCAGCTTATGGACAGGGTTTTCCCAAGAGACCCAGTACTTC
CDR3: CASSLWTGFSQETQYF

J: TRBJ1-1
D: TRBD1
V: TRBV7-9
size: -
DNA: TGTGCCAGCGACTTAGACAGGGGGCCGAACACTGAAGCTTTCTTT
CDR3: CASDLDRGPNTEAFF

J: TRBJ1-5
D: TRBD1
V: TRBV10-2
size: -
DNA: TGCGCCAGCACCGAAAGGGGGCTGGGAAATCAGCCCCAGCATTTT
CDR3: CASTERGLGNQPQHF

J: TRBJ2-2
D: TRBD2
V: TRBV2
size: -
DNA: TGTGCCAGCAGCCCGGGACTAGCAGGCGGGGAGCTGTTTTTT
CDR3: CASSPGLAGGELFF

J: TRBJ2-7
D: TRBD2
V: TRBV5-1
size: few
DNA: TGCGCCAGCACCCCAATGGGACTAGCGGGAGTCGAGCAGTACTTC
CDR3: CASTPMGLAGVEQYF

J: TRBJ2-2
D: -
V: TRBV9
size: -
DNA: TGTGCCAGCAGCGCATCCGGGACACCCAACACCGGGGAGCTGTTTTTT
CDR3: CASSASGTPNTGELFF

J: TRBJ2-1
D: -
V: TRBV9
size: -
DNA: TGTGCCAGCAGCGGGACTGGGAATGAGCAGTTCTTC
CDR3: CASSGTGNEQFF

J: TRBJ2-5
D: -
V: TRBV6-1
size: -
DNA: TGTGCCAGCAAGGGGGGGGTGGAGACCCAGTACTTC
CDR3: CASKGGVETQYF

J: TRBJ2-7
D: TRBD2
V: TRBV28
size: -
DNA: TGTGCCAGCAACTTTAGGACTAGCGGGAGGATATACGAGCAGTACTTC
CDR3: CASNFRTSGRIYEQYF

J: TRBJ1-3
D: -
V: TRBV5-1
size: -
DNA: TGCGCCAGCAGCGCAGGGCCAAACTCTGGAAACACCATATATTTT
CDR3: CASSAGPNSGNTIYF

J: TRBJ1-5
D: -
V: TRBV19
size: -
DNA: TGTGCCAGTAGTATGTCAGGAGGGCATCAGCCCCAGCATTTT
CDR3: CASSMSGGHQPQHF

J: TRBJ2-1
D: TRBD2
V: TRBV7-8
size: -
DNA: TGTGCCAGCAGCCGCTTAGCGGGAGGGAATGAGCAGTTCTTC
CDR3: CASSRLAGGNEQFF

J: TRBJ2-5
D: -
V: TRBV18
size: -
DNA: TGTGCCAGCTCACCTTCCGGGGGTCTGGAGACCCAGTACTTC
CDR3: CASSPSGGLETQYF

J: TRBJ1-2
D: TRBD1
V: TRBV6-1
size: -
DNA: TGTGCCACCCGGACAGGCGTACCCCTCTATGGCTACACCTTC
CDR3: CATRTGVPLYGYTF

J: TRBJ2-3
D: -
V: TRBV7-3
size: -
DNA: TGTGCCAGCAGCTTAGATGGACTGCACACAGATACGCAGTATTTT
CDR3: CASSLDGLHTDTQYF

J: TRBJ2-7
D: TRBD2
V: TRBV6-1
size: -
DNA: TGTGCCAGCACACTAGCGGGACCCTACGAGCAGTACTTC
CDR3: CASTLAGPYEQYF

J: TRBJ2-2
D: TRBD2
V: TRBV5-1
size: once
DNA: TGCGCTAGCAGCTCGGGACTAGCCAGCGGGGAGCTGTTTTTT
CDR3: CASSSGLASGELFF

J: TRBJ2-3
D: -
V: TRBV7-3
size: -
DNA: TGTGCCAGCAGTACCGGGACAACCGCAACGGATACGCAGTATTTT
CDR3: CASSTGTTATDTQYF

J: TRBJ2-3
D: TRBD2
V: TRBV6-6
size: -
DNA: TGTGCCAGCAGTCTTTCTAGCGGGAGCACAGATACGCAGTATTTT
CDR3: CASSLSSGSTDTQYF

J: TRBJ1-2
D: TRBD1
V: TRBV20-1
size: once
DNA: TGCAGTGCTAGCACAGGGGACGGCTACACCTTC
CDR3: CSASTGDGYTF

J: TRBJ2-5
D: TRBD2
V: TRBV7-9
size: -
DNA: TGTGCCAGCAGCTTAGCGGGTGGACTAGGGCGAGAGACCCAGTACTTC
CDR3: CASSLAGGLGRETQYF

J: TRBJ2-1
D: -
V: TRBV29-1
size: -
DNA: TGCAGCTCCCGAACGCAGGGCTCCTACAATGAGCAGTTCTTC
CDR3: CSSRTQGSYNEQFF

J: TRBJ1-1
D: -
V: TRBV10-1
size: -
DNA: TGCGCCAGCAGTGAATCAGAGTGGGCAGCCCCCTTTACTGAAGCTTTCTTT
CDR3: CASSESEWAAPFTEAFF

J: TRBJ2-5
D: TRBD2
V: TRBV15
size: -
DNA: TGTGCCACCAGCAGGGCCGGGACTAGCGGCCAAGAGACCCAGTACTTC
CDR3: CATSRAGTSGQETQYF

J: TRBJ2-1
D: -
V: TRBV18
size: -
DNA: TGTGCCAGCTCACCCTCCCTTGGAGCTAGCAATGAGCAGTTCTTC
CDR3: CASSPSLGASNEQFF

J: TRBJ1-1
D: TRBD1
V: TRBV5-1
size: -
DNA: TGCGCCAGCAGCCAGACAGGGGCCACTGAAGCTTTCTTT
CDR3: CASSQTGATEAFF

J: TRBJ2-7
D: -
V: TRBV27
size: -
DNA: TGTGCCAGCAGTCGGGTGGGGGCCGTCGGCTACGAGCAGTACTTC
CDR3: CASSRVGAVGYEQYF

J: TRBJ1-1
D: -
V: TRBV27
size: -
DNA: TGTGCCAGCAGTCCCCGGGGTGGAACTGAAGCTTTCTTT
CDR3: CASSPRGGTEAFF

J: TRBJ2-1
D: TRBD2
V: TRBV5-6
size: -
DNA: TGTGCCAGCAGCATCGGGGGGGACTACTACAATGAGCAGTTCTTC
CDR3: CASSIGGDYYNEQFF

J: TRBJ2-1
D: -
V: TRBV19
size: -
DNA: TGTGCCAGTAGTACCCAGGGGGGATACAATGAGCAGTTCTTC
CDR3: CASSTQGGYNEQFF

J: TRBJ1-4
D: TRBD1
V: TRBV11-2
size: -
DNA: TGTGCCAGCAGCTCAGGACAGGGGAACGAAAAACTGTTTTTT
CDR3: CASSSGQGNEKLFF